These 23 T cell receptor beta chains were all obtained from the same sample, sequenced in a study of blood T cell repertoires in COVID-19. Libraries were prepared by immunoSEQ multiplex PCR; TCRdb keeps only in-frame clonotypes and omits some of them. The data show a few hundred thousand clones, with approximately 91% seen just once and around 12% held by the top ten. Sequenced input: peripheral blood. The receptors were gathered from a woman aged 60-75 years with acute or convalescent COVID-19.

This chain connects TRBV10-3 to TRBJ1-1, with 9 nucleotides matching TRBD1. The germline CDR1 and CDR2 sequences are ENHRY and SYGVKD. J gave up 6 bases and V 6 bases, and 8 bases lay outside the gene matches. This CDR3 has 14 amino acids. CDR3 DNA: TGTGCCATCAGGCCAACACAGGGGGCCCCTGAAGCTTTCTTT. This translates into CAIRPTQGAPEAFF.

This clone occurred once. This chain connects TRBV28 to TRBJ2-3, with 10 positions matching TRBD2. V shed 6 bases, J shed 6 bases, and the junction held 12 bases outside the gene matches. The CDR3 is 16 amino acids. Germline V lookup: CDR1 MDHEN, CDR2 SYDVKM. CDR3 protein: CASRPGTSAPGDTQYF. The DNA of the CDR3 is TGTGCCAGCAGGCCCGGGACTAGCGCGCCCGGCGATACGCAGTATTTT.

About this clone itself: Other DNA sequences in the sample encode the same CDR3. This CDR3 reads CASSLKGAGGPGETQYF. CDR3 coding DNA: TGTGCCAGCAGCTTAAAGGGTGCGGGGGGTCCGGGAGAGACCCAGTACTTC. The genes are TRBV7-3 and TRBJ2-5; 8 nucleotides agree with TRBD2. CDR1 and CDR2 from the germline V gene are SGHTA and FQGTGA. The CDR3 covers 17 residues. Unmatched junction bases numbered 11, after V lost 1 base and J lost 4 bases.

The rearrangement uses TRBV5-1 and TRBJ2-5; weak D call: TRBD2 (5 bases). This CDR3 region has 14 residues. The V and J ends lost 8 bases and 5 bases respectively, with 19 bases between them. Germline lookup yields CDR1 SGHRS and CDR2 YFSETQ. Here the CDR3 reads CASTEDWRVETQYF. The CDR3 bases are TGCGCCAGTACGGAGGATTGGCGGGTGGAGACCCAGTACTTC.

The rearrangement joins TRBV28 to TRBJ1-1; 9 nucleotides match TRBD1. Unmatched junction bases numbered 5, after V lost 6 bases and J lost 6 bases. The CDR3 extends over 13 amino acids. Looked up from germline, CDR1 is MDHEN and CDR2 is SYDVKM. CDR3 nucleotide sequence: TGTGCCAGCAGGACGGGACAGGGCTCTGAAGCTTTCTTT. This gives the protein CASRTGQGSEAFF. The variable domain in full, completed from reference TRBV28 and TRBJ1-1, reads DVKVTQSSRYLVKRTGEKVFLECVQDMDHENMFWYRQDPGLGLRLIYFSYDVKMKEKGDIPEGYSVSREKKERFSLILESASTNQTSMYLCASRTGQGSEAFFGQGTRLTVV.

The chain joins TRBV7-2 to TRBJ2-5, with D perhaps TRBD1 (5 bases). CDR1 SGHTA and CDR2 FQGNSA come from the germline V gene. Trimming left V 4 bases short and J 1 base short, with 13 bases between. This CDR3 has 15 residues. CDR3 amino acids: CASSSVDSLQETQYF. The CDR3 bases are TGTGCCAGCAGCTCCGTAGACAGTCTCCAAGAGACCCAGTACTTC.

V and J are TRBV18 and TRBJ2-3, with TRBD2 matching 14 bases. After removal of 4 bases from V and 3 bases from J, the junction contained 3 bases not matched to a gene. The CDR3 length is 16 residues. Per the germline V gene, CDR1 is KGHSH and CDR2 is LQKENI. The CDR3 here is CASSLGTSGGTDTQYF. CDR3 nucleotides: TGTGCCAGCTCACTAGGGACTAGCGGGGGAACAGATACGCAGTATTTT.

Only one count was recorded for this clone. The V call is TRBV6-6, the J call TRBJ1-2; a weak D match, TRBD1 (6 bases). Germline V gene data show CDR1 as MNHNY and CDR2 as SVGAGI (reference sequence). V lost 0 bases to trimming and J lost 4 bases, with 12 bases between them. This CDR3 contains 15 residues. In DNA, the CDR3 is TGTGCCAGCAGTTACTCTGGACAGACCTTCTATGGCTACACCTTC. This translates into CASSYSGQTFYGYTF.

V is TRBV9 and J is TRBJ1-1; D is unclear. V was shortened by 5 bases and J by 2 bases, with 10 bases between the two germline ends. Germline assignment: CDR1 SGDLS and CDR2 YYNGEE. This CDR3 region has 13 residues. The CDR3, as DNA: TGTGCCAGCAGTCTAGCCCCAAACACTGAAGCTTTCTTT. Protein product: CASSLAPNTEAFF.

This sequence joins TRBV6-1 and TRBJ2-7, with D perhaps TRBD1 (6 bases). Trimming stripped 2 bases from V and 0 bases from J, with 11 bases between. The CDR3 loop spans 15 amino acids. Germline V gene sequence: CDR1 MNHNS, CDR2 SASEGT. The CDR3 DNA sequence: TGTGCCAGCAGTGAAAACCCCAGGGGCTCCTACGAGCAGTACTTC. Protein product: CASSENPRGSYEQYF.

The chain combines TRBV14 with TRBJ2-1; TRBD2 aligns across 7 bases. Trimming at V came to 4 bases and at J to 9 bases, leaving 9 bases not matched to a gene. CDR3 length: 14 amino acids. Germline lookup yields CDR1 SGHDN and CDR2 FVKESK. In DNA, the CDR3 is TGTGCCAGCAGCCCCCGGGGGGTTGGCGGTGAGCAGTTCTTC. It codes for CASSPRGVGGEQFF.

The V and J genes are TRBV7-2 and TRBJ2-7; 11 bases are shared with TRBD2. Germline values: CDR1 SGHTA, CDR2 FQGNSA. The CDR3 contains 16 residues. The junction had 5 bases not matched to a gene; V was cut back by 2 bases and J by 2 bases. As DNA, the CDR3 is TGTGCCAGCAGCTTACTTACTAGCGGGGGCCCCTACGAGCAGTACTTC. Its translation is CASSLLTSGGPYEQYF.

This sequence joins TRBV28 and TRBJ1-2, with 8 bases matching TRBD1. There are 15 residues in the CDR3. V trimming: 4 bases; J trimming: 8 bases; junction bases outside the gene matches: 12. Germline CDR1 and CDR2: MDHEN and SYDVKM. CDR3 sequence reads: CASSWDRQRLGGYTF. The CDR3 bases are TGTGCCAGCAGTTGGGACAGGCAACGCTTGGGGGGCTACACCTTC.

The chain recombines TRBV28 with TRBJ1-5; D is unclear. From germline, CDR1 is MDHEN and CDR2 SYDVKM. V was trimmed by 2 bases and J by 0 bases, leaving 8 bases between them. The length of the CDR3 is 15 residues. CDR3 protein: CASSLEGYSNQPQHF. DNA for the CDR3: TGTGCCAGCAGTTTAGAGGGTTATAGCAATCAGCCCCAGCATTTT.

The chain joins TRBV19 to TRBJ1-6; TRBD1 aligns across 11 bases. The length of the CDR3 is 15 residues. The J segment lost 3 bases and the V segment lost 8 bases, leaving 3 bases of the junction unmatched. In germline, CDR1 is LNHDA, CDR2 SQIVND (reference sequence). CDR3 sequence reads: CASGDRGVYNSPLHF. CDR3 bases: TGTGCCAGTGGGGACAGGGGGGTCTATAATTCACCCCTCCACTTT.

This chain joins TRBV7-9 and TRBJ2-7; 7 nucleotides align to TRBD1. The CDR3 loop spans 13 amino acids. J was trimmed by 3 bases and V by 8 bases; bases with no gene match: 7. Germline lookup yields CDR1 SEHNR and CDR2 FQNEAQ (reference sequence). The CDR3 here is CASGQGVLYEQYF. Written as DNA, the CDR3 is TGTGCCAGCGGGCAGGGGGTACTCTACGAGCAGTACTTC. Full variable domain (outside the CDR3, taken from reference TRBV7-9 and TRBJ2-7): DTGVSQNPRHKITKRGQNVTFRCDPISEHNRLYWYRQTLGQGPEFLTYFQNEAQLEKSRLLSDRFSAERPKGSFSTLEIQRTEQGDSAMYLCASGQGVLYEQYFGPGTRLTVT.

This chain joins TRBV28 and TRBJ1-2; 7 bases agree with TRBD1. Looked up from germline, CDR1 is MDHEN and CDR2 is SYDVKM. The CDR3 length is 13 residues. The trim removed 4 bases at V and 6 bases at J, leaving 5 bases unmatched. The CDR3 DNA reads as TGTGCCAGCAGTTCACAGGGGAGGAATGGCTACACCTTC. Encoded protein: CASSSQGRNGYTF.

The chain uses TRBV5-4 and TRBJ1-1, with TRBD1 as a possible D gene (5 bases). The CDR3 totals 15 residues. V was trimmed by 5 bases and J by 0 bases, leaving 14 bases between them. Germline V gives CDR1 SGHNT, CDR2 YYREEE (reference sequence). The CDR3 here is CASSTPDSLNTEAFF. DNA for the CDR3: TGTGCCAGCAGTACCCCCGACAGCTTGAACACTGAAGCTTTCTTT.

The genes are TRBV28 and TRBJ1-2; the match to TRBD1 covers 9 bases. V shed 0 bases, J shed 1 base, and the junction held 9 bases outside the gene matches. Germline lookup yields CDR1 MDHEN and CDR2 SYDVKM. This CDR3 has 18 residues. CDR3 sequence: CASSLWFGQGRGNYGYTF. CDR3 sequence (DNA): TGTGCCAGCAGTTTATGGTTTGGACAGGGGCGGGGTAACTATGGCTACACCTTC.

With regard to this clone: Different DNA sequences within this sample yield the same CDR3. This sequence joins TRBV6-5 and TRBJ1-6; no clear D. This CDR3 is built from 14 residues. Trimming took off 6 bases at V and 0 bases at J, with 6 bases between the two ends. Germline CDR1 and CDR2: MNHEY and SVGAGI. The CDR3 is CASSPSSYNSPLHF. The CDR3 DNA reads TGTGCCAGCAGCCCCAGCTCCTATAATTCACCCCTCCACTTT.

This chain links TRBV6-6 with TRBJ2-7, with a tentative D call TRBD1 (5 bases). V lost 7 bases to trimming and J lost 0 bases, with 13 bases between them. The length of the CDR3 is 14 residues. Germline assignment: CDR1 MNHNY and CDR2 SVGAGI (reference sequence). CDR3 sequence: CASTITGNSYEQYF. The CDR3, as DNA: TGTGCCAGCACCATCACAGGAAACTCCTACGAGCAGTACTTC.

The chain is built from TRBV3-1 (or the pseudogene TRBV3-2) and TRBJ2-1; 7 nucleotides line up with TRBD2. The germline CDR1 and CDR2 sequences are LGHDT and YNNKEL (reference sequence). Trimming took 6 bases from V and 2 from J; bases not matched to a gene: 7. This CDR3 is built from 15 residues. CDR3 coding DNA: TGTGCCAGCAGTTCCGGGACTACCGCCTACAATGAGCAGTTCTTC. Translation: CASSSGTTAYNEQFF.

This chain links TRBV7-2 with TRBJ2-2; 7 bases are a match to TRBD1. The germline V gene encodes CDR1 SGHTA and CDR2 FQGNSA. The V and J ends lost 8 bases and 8 bases, in that order; junction bases with no gene match: 14. The CDR3 has 15 amino acids. The CDR3 nucleotides are TGTGCCAGCCAACAGGCAAGGGGGCTACGGGGGGAGCTGTTTTTT. Translation: CASQQARGLRGELFF.